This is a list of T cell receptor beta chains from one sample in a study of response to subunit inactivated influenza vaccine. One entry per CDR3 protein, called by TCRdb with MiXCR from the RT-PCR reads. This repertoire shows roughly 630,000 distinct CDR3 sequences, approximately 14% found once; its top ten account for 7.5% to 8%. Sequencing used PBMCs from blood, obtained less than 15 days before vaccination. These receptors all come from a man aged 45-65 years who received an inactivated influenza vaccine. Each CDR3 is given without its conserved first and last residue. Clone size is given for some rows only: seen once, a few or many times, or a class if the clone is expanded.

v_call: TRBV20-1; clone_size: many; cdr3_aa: SAPSRTEAF
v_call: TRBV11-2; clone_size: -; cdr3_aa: ASSRLRGQGAYEQY
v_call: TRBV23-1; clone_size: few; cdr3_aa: ASSHRDGQETQY
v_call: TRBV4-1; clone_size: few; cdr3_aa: ASSQKGGTGELF
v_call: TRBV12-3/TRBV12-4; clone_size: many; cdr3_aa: ASSLLGGNQPQH
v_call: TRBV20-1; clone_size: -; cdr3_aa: SARVNEQF
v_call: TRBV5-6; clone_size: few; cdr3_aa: ASSLVGGRQT
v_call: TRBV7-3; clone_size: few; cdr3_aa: ASSLTTMRDRVSYEQY
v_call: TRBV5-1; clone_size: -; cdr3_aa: ASSLVTSIDNEQF
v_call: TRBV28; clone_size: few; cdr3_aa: ASGSGGGGRRALH
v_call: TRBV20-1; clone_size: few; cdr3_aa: TIGGASSYNEQF
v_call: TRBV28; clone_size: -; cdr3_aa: ASSVGRDNEQF
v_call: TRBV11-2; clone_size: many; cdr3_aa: ASSLDLSTDTQY
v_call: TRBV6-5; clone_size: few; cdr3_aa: ASSYSWGEGYT
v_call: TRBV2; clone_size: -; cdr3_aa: ASSEALGFGSTDTQY
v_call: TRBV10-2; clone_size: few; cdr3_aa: ACRPDTEAF